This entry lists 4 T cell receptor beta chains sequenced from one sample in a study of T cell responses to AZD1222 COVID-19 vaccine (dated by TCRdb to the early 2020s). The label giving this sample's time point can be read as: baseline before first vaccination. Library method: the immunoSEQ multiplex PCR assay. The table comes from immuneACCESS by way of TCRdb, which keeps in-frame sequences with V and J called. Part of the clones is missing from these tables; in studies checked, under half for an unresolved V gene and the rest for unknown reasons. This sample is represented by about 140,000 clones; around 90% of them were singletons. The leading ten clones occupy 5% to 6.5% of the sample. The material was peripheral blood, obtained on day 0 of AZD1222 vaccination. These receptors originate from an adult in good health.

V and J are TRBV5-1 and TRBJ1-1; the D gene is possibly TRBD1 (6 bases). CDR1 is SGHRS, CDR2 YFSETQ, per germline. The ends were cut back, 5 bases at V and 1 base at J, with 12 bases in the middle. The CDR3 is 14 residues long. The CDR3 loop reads CASRPTGRNTEAFF. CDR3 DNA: TGCGCCAGCAGACCTACAGGGCGGAACACTGAAGCTTTCTTT.

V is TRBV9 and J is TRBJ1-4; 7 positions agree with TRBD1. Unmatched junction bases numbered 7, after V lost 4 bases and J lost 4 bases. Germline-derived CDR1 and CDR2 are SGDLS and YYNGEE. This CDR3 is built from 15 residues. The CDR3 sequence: CASSPRTGNNEKLFF. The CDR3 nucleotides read TGTGCCAGCAGCCCCCGGACAGGAAATAATGAAAAACTGTTTTTT.

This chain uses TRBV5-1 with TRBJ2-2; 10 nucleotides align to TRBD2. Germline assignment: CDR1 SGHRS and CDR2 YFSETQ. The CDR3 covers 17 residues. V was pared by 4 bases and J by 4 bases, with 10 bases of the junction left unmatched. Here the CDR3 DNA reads TGCGCCAGCAGCCCCGGGACTAGCGAGAGGAGCACCGGGGAGCTGTTTTTT. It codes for CASSPGTSERSTGELFF.

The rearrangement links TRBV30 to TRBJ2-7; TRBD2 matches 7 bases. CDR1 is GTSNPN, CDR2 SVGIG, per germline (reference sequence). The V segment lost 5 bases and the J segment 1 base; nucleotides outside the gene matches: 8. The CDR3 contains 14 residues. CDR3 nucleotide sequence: TGTGCCTGGGGAGGGAGGGGCAGTTCCTACGAGCAGTACTTC. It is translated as CAWGGRGSSYEQYF.